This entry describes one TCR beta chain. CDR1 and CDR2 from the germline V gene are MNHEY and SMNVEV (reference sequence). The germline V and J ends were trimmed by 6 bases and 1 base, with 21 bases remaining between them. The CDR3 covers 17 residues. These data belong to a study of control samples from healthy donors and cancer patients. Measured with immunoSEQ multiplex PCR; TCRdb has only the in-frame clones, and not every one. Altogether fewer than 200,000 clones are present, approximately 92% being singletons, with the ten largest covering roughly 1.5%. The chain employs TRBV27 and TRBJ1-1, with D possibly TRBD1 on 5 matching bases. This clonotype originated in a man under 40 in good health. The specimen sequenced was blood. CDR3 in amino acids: CASRSPGIPGRNTEAFF. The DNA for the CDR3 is TGTGCCAGCAGATCTCCAGGGATACCGGGGAGGAACACTGAAGCTTTCTTT.